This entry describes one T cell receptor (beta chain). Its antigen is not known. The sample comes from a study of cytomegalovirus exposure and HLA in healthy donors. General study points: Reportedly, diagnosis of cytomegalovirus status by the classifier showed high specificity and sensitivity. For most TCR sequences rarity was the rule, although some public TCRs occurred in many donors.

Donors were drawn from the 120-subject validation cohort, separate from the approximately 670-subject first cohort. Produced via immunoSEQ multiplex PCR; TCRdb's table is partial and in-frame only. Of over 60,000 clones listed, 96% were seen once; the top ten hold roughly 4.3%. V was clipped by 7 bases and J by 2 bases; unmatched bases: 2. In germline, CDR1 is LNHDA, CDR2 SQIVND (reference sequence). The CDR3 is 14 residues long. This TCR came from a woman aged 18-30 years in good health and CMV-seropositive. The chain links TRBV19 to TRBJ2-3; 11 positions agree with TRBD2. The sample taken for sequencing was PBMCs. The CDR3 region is CASTSGRPTDTQYF. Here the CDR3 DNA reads TGTGCCAGTACTAGCGGGAGGCCCACAGATACGCAGTATTTT.